This T cell receptor (beta chain) was identified during a study of blood T cell repertoires in COVID-19. Germline lookup yields CDR1 MNHNY and CDR2 SVGAGI (reference sequence). The V gene lost 2 bases and the J gene lost 2 bases, with 15 bases spanning the gap. CDR3 length equals 16 residues. Profiling relied on immunoSEQ multiplex PCR, and the TCRdb table lists in-frame clones only, not all of them. The sample consists of about 120,000 clones, around 88% of them appearing once. This TCR derives from a human donor with acute or convalescent COVID-19. The donor label of this sample is uncertain. Sequenced: peripheral blood. The V call is TRBV6-6, the J call TRBJ1-2, with D maybe TRBD1 (5 bases). CDR3 loop: CASSYARGSLNYGYTF. The CDR3 DNA follows: TGTGCCAGCAGTTACGCGCGGGGCAGTTTAAACTATGGCTACACCTTC.